The present TCR beta chain was sequenced within a study of blood T cells in healthy people across ages. Alongside a J-beta primer mix, a sample-barcoded 5' primer served in a second PCR lasting roughly 7 to 11 cycles. All samples yielded 2.5 million or more CDR3-containing paired-end reads. TCRdb processed the 5' RACE reads anew with MiXCR; each CDR3 protein has one entry. The sample lists around 1,700,000 distinct CDR3 sequences, approximately 30% seen once, with over 7% in the top ten. This clonotype was picked up a small number of times. No antigen is known for it. Study results and limitations: A greater number of naive CD4+ cells and higher diversity distinguished long-lived donors from aged donors.

The CDR3 length is 13 residues. Germline V gene sequence: CDR1 MDHEN, CDR2 SYDVKM. Trimming left V 6 bases short and J 6 bases short, with 14 bases between. The V gene is TRBV28, the J gene TRBJ1-2, with D possibly TRBD1 on 5 matching bases. The sequenced sample consisted of blood. This clonotype was sampled from a woman aged 30 to 39 in good health. The CDR3 loop reads CASSTGGFDGYTF. The CDR3 bases are TGTGCCAGCAGCACCGGGGGGTTCGATGGCTACACCTTC.